This TCR beta chain was obtained from a study of metastatic and nonmetastatic thyroid tumors. Background on the study: Repertoires were compared across blood and tumor or nodule tissue from malignant and benign thyroid patients.

This clone has a single count. The antigen remains undetermined. Study-wide findings and caveats: TCR beta diversity was reportedly significantly higher in malignant thyroid tumors than benign nodules, in blood and tumor.

In the original analysis: Researchers built a distant-metastasis classifier for papillary thyroid cancer that drew on CDR3 differences across clinicopathological groups. TCRdb re-called the PCR reads via MiXCR. What appears here as the V and J calls and clone size reflects TCRdb's work, not the paper's. Counted here are approximately 37,000 clones, around 23% occurring once; the ten biggest clones make up less than 4%. All patients were treatment-naive before thyroid surgery. J lost 6 bases, V lost 6 bases, and 6 bases had no gene match. CDR3 size: 15 residues. Germline V CDR1 and CDR2: PRHDT, FYEKMQ (reference sequence).

Sequenced input: tumor tissue. This receptor was taken from a male donor with papillary thyroid cancer or a benign thyroid nodule (not recorded which). Some clones in this sample may be carry-over from other donors' samples. The chain links TRBV13 to TRBJ2-2; 11 nucleotides agree with TRBD2. CDR3 DNA: TGTGCCAGCAGGCCTAGCGGGAGGAGGGCCGGGGAGCTGTTTTTT. Translated, it gives CASRPSGRRAGELFF.